Below are 11 T cell receptor beta chains sequenced from a single sample in a study of T cells in localized non-small cell lung cancer. TCRdb's copy holds only in-frame clones and misses some; the assay was immunoSEQ multiplex PCR. The sample lists 130,000 or so clones; around 92% were seen once. Specimen: peripheral blood, collected before any cancer treatment. The source of these receptors is a female donor older than 55 with stage I lung adenocarcinoma.

V and J are TRBV6-1 and TRBJ2-7; 12 nucleotides align to TRBD1. Germline CDR1 is MNHNS and CDR2 is SASEGT. J gave up 8 bases and V 5 bases, and 10 bases lay outside the gene matches. There are 15 residues in the CDR3. The DNA for the CDR3 is TGTGCCAGCAGTAAAGGGGGGACAGGGGGCATAAAGCAGTACTTC. Its translation: CASSKGGTGGIKQYF.

The chain joins TRBV21-1 to TRBJ2-7; TRBD1, the table's D call, lacks a check against the DNA. TRBV21-1 is shown as a pseudogene. The CDR3 spans 15 residues. The CDR3 region is CASSKWQDRFYEQYF. CDR3 DNA sequence: TGTGCCAGCAGCAAATGGCAGGACAGGTTTTACGAGCAGTACTTC.

This rearrangement joins TRBV12-5 to TRBJ2-5, with no clear D. Per germline, CDR1 LGHNT and CDR2 FRNRAP. This CDR3 is 13 amino acids long. V was clipped by 5 bases and J by 5 bases, with 12 bases between them. For the CDR3, the DNA is TGTGCTAGTGGTCTCACCCCCCGGGAGACCCAGTACTTC. This translates into CASGLTPRETQYF.

The chain joins TRBV11-3 to TRBJ2-1; D gene ambiguous. Germline loops: CDR1 SGHNT, CDR2 YENEEA. Trimming cost V 3 bases and J 7 bases, with 10 bases left between them. The CDR3 spans 13 residues. The DNA for the CDR3 is TGTGCCAGCAGCTTGAGATTGGGGAATGAGCAGTTCTTC. Amino acid sequence: CASSLRLGNEQFF.

The genes are TRBV19 and TRBJ2-7; 8 bases fit TRBD2. Unmatched junction bases numbered 6, after V lost 5 bases and J lost 3 bases. Germline lookup yields CDR1 LNHDA and CDR2 SQIVND (reference sequence). The CDR3 spans 14 residues. In DNA form, the CDR3 reads TGTGCCAGTAGTCCGAGCGGGAGCAACTACGAGCAGTACTTC. Its translation is CASSPSGSNYEQYF.

The genes are TRBV2 and TRBJ2-2; TRBD2 matches at 8 bases. Germline V gene sequence: CDR1 SNHLY, CDR2 FYNNEI. This CDR3 region has 15 residues. The V segment lost 2 bases and the J segment 4 bases; nucleotides outside the gene matches: 3. The CDR3 nucleotides are TGTGCCAGCAGTGAAATCCTAGCGGGCACCGGGGAGCTGTTTTTT. It translates to CASSEILAGTGELFF.

This clone has a single count. The CDR3: CASSMRAHAFSNQPQHF. The DNA of the CDR3 is TGTGCCAGTAGTATGAGGGCGCACGCCTTTAGCAATCAGCCCCAGCATTTT. The genes are TRBV19 and TRBJ1-5; D is unclear. Germline V gene sequence: CDR1 LNHDA, CDR2 SQIVND (reference sequence). The CDR3 length is 17 residues. Trimming stripped 3 bases from V and 0 bases from J, with 15 bases between.

The chain has TRBV5-1 and TRBJ2-2, with D possibly TRBD2 on 6 matching bases. The CDR3 loop spans 15 amino acids. V was shortened by 4 bases and J by 4 bases, with 14 bases between the two germline ends. CDR1 and CDR2 (germline): SGHRS, YFSETQ. CDR3 residues: CASSGGGRGTGELFF. Here the CDR3 DNA reads TGCGCCAGCAGCGGGGGAGGACGAGGCACCGGGGAGCTGTTTTTT.

With respect to this clone: One end of the junction fails to match germline, which may point to a read error. This specimen includes other DNA sequences encoding the same CDR3. The rearrangement uses TRBV6-5 and TRBJ2-7; 7 bases agree with TRBD1. Germline assignment: CDR1 MNHEY and CDR2 SVGAGI. The CDR3 is made up of 14 amino acids. This chain's CDR3 is CASSYRGPTYEQYF. Here the CDR3 DNA reads TGTGCCAGCAGTTACAGGGGGCCTACCTATGAGCAGTACTTC.

The chain couples TRBV7-9 to TRBJ2-6, with 10 bases aligning to TRBD1. The germline V gene encodes CDR1 SEHNR and CDR2 FQNEAQ (reference sequence). The CDR3 contains 18 residues. Trimming at V came to 5 bases and at J to 2 bases, leaving 9 bases not matched to a gene. CDR3 sequence reads: CASSHGGTGVAGANVLTF. CDR3 nucleotides: TGTGCCAGCAGCCACGGGGGGACAGGGGTAGCTGGGGCCAACGTCCTGACTTTC. Full variable domain (missing parts from reference TRBV7-9 and TRBJ2-6): DTGVSQNPRHKITKRGQNVTFRCDPISEHNRLYWYRQTLGQGPEFLTYFQNEAQLEKSRLLSDRFSAERPKGSFSTLEIQRTEQGDSAMYLCASSHGGTGVAGANVLTFGAGSRLTVL.

The CDR3 region has the DNA TGTGCCAGCAGCTTAAAAGGGGGCGCCGGGGAGCTGTTTTTT. Encoded protein: CASSLKGGAGELFF. The chain carries TRBV7-3 and TRBJ2-2, with 7 bases fitting TRBD1. This CDR3 has 14 amino acids. Trimming cost V 1 base and J 6 bases; bases outside gene matches: 2. Germline CDR1 is SGHTA and CDR2 is FQGTGA.